This record covers a single TCR beta chain. The antigen remains unidentified. This CDR3 comprises 15 residues. The V gene's germline CDR1 is MNHNS and CDR2 SASEGT. V was clipped by 3 bases and J by 10 bases, with 16 bases between them. These data are taken from a study of CD8+ T cells in alopecia areata. It was cDNA, reverse transcribed from extracted RNA, that served as the sequencing template. Produced via immunoSEQ multiplex PCR; TCRdb's table is partial and in-frame only. This table holds approximately 29,000 clones, approximately 80% found once. Researchers picked out CD4+ and CD8+ T cells from PBMCs by sorting. Findings and caveats of the study: Normal skin's resident alphabeta T cells are sequenced alongside lesional scalp T cells.

The TCR originated in a human donor with alopecia areata. This rearrangement joins TRBV6-1 to TRBJ1-6; possible D gene TRBD1, 6 bases. The sequencing input was NKG2D-low CD8+ T cells sorted from blood. CDR3 sequence reads: CASSDEGEGPSPLHF. The CDR3 DNA reads TGTGCCAGCAGTGATGAGGGGGAGGGACCGTCACCCCTCCACTTT.